These 23 T cell receptor beta chains were all obtained from the same sample, sequenced in a study of Graves' ophthalmopathy and Graves' hyperthyroidism. Amplification of TCR beta CDR3 regions used RNA transcripts. HTBI primers served in a first-round RT-PCR, which a second-round multiplex PCR followed. TCRdb passed the multiplex PCR reads through MiXCR, listing each CDR3 protein once. This sample has hundreds of thousands of distinct CDR3 sequences, with approximately 21% found just once. Sequencing used peripheral blood. The source is a woman aged 18-30 years with stable Graves' hyperthyroidism. Some clones in this sample may be carry-over from other donors' samples.

This chain joins TRBV28 and TRBJ1-1; D gene unclear. V shed 5 bases and J shed 9 bases, with 19 bases lying between them. Germline V gene data show CDR1 as MDHEN and CDR2 as SYDVKM. The CDR3 sequence is 14 residues long. In DNA form, the CDR3 reads TGTGCCAGCAGTGATCAGCCTCGAGAAGTGAAAGCTTTCTTT. This sequence encodes CASSDQPREVKAFF.

V and J are TRBV6-2 or TRBV6-3 and TRBJ2-5; possible D gene TRBD1, 5 bases. Germline CDR1 is MNHEY and CDR2 is SVGEGT. The V gene lost 8 bases and the J gene lost 5 bases, with 18 bases spanning the gap. The CDR3 totals 14 residues. For the CDR3, the DNA is TGTGCCAGCTGGCTGGGCTGGGGCGAGGAGACCCAGTACTTC. This gives the protein CASWLGWGEETQYF.

This clonotype occurred a few times. The chain recombines TRBV30 with TRBJ1-1, with TRBD1 as a possible D gene (6 bases). In germline, CDR1 is GTSNPN, CDR2 SVGIG (reference sequence). The V gene lost 5 bases and the J gene lost 5 bases, with 12 bases spanning the gap. The CDR3 loop spans 12 amino acids. The CDR3 spells CAWHRVLTEAFF. For the CDR3, the DNA is TGTGCCTGGCACAGGGTACTTACTGAAGCTTTCTTT.

This clonotype showed up many times. V gene TRBV6-5 combines with J gene TRBJ2-7; D possibly corresponds to TRBD2 (5 bases). V was shortened by 4 bases and J by 7 bases, with 17 bases between the two germline ends. CDR1 is MNHEY and CDR2 is SVGAGI in the germline V gene. The length of the CDR3 is 14 residues. This CDR3 is CASSLSGTPVEQYF. DNA of the CDR3: TGTGCCAGCAGTTTGTCGGGAACCCCTGTTGAGCAGTACTTC.

This clonotype occurred many times. V and J are TRBV5-1 and TRBJ2-7; D is perhaps TRBD2 (5 bases). The ends were cut back, 0 bases at V and 2 bases at J, with 21 bases in the middle. Looked up from germline, CDR1 is SGHRS and CDR2 is YFSETQ. The CDR3 loop spans 18 amino acids. The CDR3 loop reads CASSLGGLADYSTYEQYF. CDR3 coding DNA: TGCGCCAGCAGCTTGGGAGGGTTGGCAGACTATTCAACCTACGAGCAGTACTTC. The whole variable domain, remainder taken from reference TRBV5-1 and TRBJ2-7, is KAGVTQTPRYLIKTRGQQVTLSCSPISGHRSVSWYQQTPGQGLQFLFEYFSETQRNKGNFPGRFSGRQFSNSRSEMNVSTLELGDSALYLCASSLGGLADYSTYEQYFGPGTRLTVT.

This clonotype was seen at least ten times. V is TRBV11-2 and J is TRBJ1-5, with 7 bases aligning to TRBD1. Trimming took 0 bases from V and 2 from J; bases not matched to a gene: 1. This CDR3 spans 15 amino acids. In germline, CDR1 is SGHAT, CDR2 FQNNGV. CDR3 in DNA: TGTGCCAGCAGCTTAGAACAGGGGCGCAATCAGCCCCAGCATTTT. This translates into CASSLEQGRNQPQHF. Drawing the rest from reference TRBV11-2 and TRBJ1-5, the complete variable domain is EAGVAQSPRYKIIEKRQSVAFWCNPISGHATLYWYQQILGQGPKLLIQFQNNGVVDDSQLPKDRFSAERLKGVDSTLKIQPAKLEDSAVYLCASSLEQGRNQPQHFGDGTRLSIL.

This clonotype has more than one count but fewer than ten. This sequence may be a read error, since a much larger clone differs from it by one base. The chain combines TRBV11-2 with TRBJ1-5; 10 bases map to TRBD1. The CDR3 runs 16 residues. Germline CDR1 SGHAT, CDR2 FQNNGV. CDR3 nucleotide sequence: TGTGCCAGCAGCTTGGGAGCGGGACAGGGGAATCAGCCCCTGCATTTT. This translates into CASSLGAGQGNQPLHF.

This clonotype was observed a few times. The rearrangement links TRBV24-1 to TRBJ2-5; D is perhaps TRBD2 (6 bases). Trimming took 4 bases from V and 5 from J, leaving 13 bases between them. Germline loops: CDR1 KGHDR, CDR2 SFDVKD. This CDR3 is built from 14 residues. For the CDR3, the DNA is TGTGCCACCAGTGAACCGGGGACTCTGGAGACCCAGTACTTC. This codes for CATSEPGTLETQYF.

As to this clonotype: Since a much larger clone is just one base distant, this may be a read error. The CDR3 ends on some other residue instead of the conserved phenylalanine or tryptophan, so this is likely a read error. The genes are TRBV30 and TRBJ1-2; no clear D gene. The length of the CDR3 is 11 residues. Germline V lookup: CDR1 GTSNPN, CDR2 SVGIG (reference sequence). V gave up 4 bases and J gave up 8 bases, with 11 bases separating them. The CDR3 DNA sequence: TGTGCCTGGACCATTACCTCGGGCTACACCTAC. Translation gives CAWTITSGYTY.

The chain uses TRBV15 and TRBJ2-2; no definite D call. V lost 4 bases and J 6 bases, leaving 15 bases between the germline ends. Germline CDR1 LNHNV, CDR2 YYDKDF (reference sequence). The CDR3 has 15 residues. The CDR3, as DNA: TGTGCCACCAGCAACGACCTCTTAGGTCCCGGGGAGCTGTTTTTT. Amino acid sequence: CATSNDLLGPGELFF. Filled out from reference TRBV15 and TRBJ2-2, the complete variable domain reads DAMVIQNPRYQVTQFGKPVTLSCSQTLNHNVMYWYQQKSSQAPKLLFHYYDKDFNNEADTPDNFQSRRPNTSFCFLDIRSPGLGDTAMYLCATSNDLLGPGELFFGEGSRLTVL.

This clonotype was recorded many times. This chain uses TRBV28 with TRBJ2-4; 7 positions agree with TRBD1. Germline V lookup: CDR1 MDHEN, CDR2 SYDVKM. This CDR3 has 18 amino acids. V lost 6 bases and J lost 0; bases outside the gene matches: 14. The CDR3 DNA follows: TGTGCCAGCAGCCACGACAGGGCAGTAACACTAGCCAAAAACATTCAGTACTTC. Amino acids: CASSHDRAVTLAKNIQYF.

This clonotype was recorded at least ten times. Here the CDR3 DNA reads TGCAGTGCTAGAGATCTTGCGGAACCCTACGAGCAGTACTTC. Its protein is CSARDLAEPYEQYF. V and J are TRBV20-1 and TRBJ2-7; D unresolved. The CDR3 extends over 14 amino acids. Trimming cost V 0 bases and J 2 bases, with 11 bases left between them. Germline V gene data show CDR1 as DFQATT and CDR2 as SNEGSKA (reference sequence).

The sample holds many counts of this clonotype. The chain links TRBV29-1 to TRBJ2-7; D is unclear. The CDR3 extends over 10 amino acids. Germline assignment: CDR1 SQVTM and CDR2 ANQGSEA. The V end lost 4 bases, the J end lost 3 bases, and 4 bases lay between the germline ends. CDR3 residues: CSVVGYEQYF. CDR3 bases: TGCAGCGTTGTCGGCTACGAGCAGTACTTC.

In this sample, this clonotype turned up a few times. This chain links TRBV11-1 with TRBJ2-7, with D unresolved. CDR1 is SGHAT, CDR2 FQDESV, per germline (reference sequence). This CDR3 is built from 14 residues. Trimming left V 2 bases short and J 6 bases short, with 14 bases between. The CDR3 region is CASSLRELSLEQYF. The CDR3 coding sequence is TGTGCCAGCAGCTTAAGGGAATTGAGTCTCGAGCAGTACTTC.

The table lists this clonotype with a few counts. The chain uses TRBV11-2 and TRBJ2-4, with 9 nucleotides matching TRBD2. Germline CDR1 reads SGHAT; CDR2 reads FQNNGV. The CDR3 is 19 residues long. The trim removed 0 bases at V and 1 base at J, leaving 10 bases unmatched. CDR3: CASSLDDGLALAAKNIQYF. Written as DNA, the CDR3 is TGTGCCAGCAGCTTAGATGACGGACTAGCGCTGGCGGCCAAAAACATTCAGTACTTC.

This clonotype showed up many times. The chain recombines TRBV27 with TRBJ1-2; TRBD1 might be the D (5 bases). Trimming took 4 bases from V and 2 from J, leaving 17 bases between them. Looked up from germline, CDR1 is MNHEY and CDR2 is SMNVEV (reference sequence). The CDR3 sequence is 16 residues long. The DNA for the CDR3 is TGTGCCAGCAGTTATACCACGGGAGACAGAAACTATGGCTACACCTTC. Protein product: CASSYTTGDRNYGYTF.

This clonotype was counted between two and nine times. J is TRBJ1-3 and V is TRBV15; no firm D call. This CDR3 spans 14 amino acids. Germline CDR1 LNHNV, CDR2 YYDKDF (reference sequence). V lost 0 bases and J 3 bases, leaving 6 bases between the germline ends. Here the CDR3 reads CATSRELDGNTIYF. The CDR3 DNA reads TGTGCCACCAGCAGAGAGTTGGATGGAAACACCATATATTTT.

Comments on this clonotype: This clone may be a read error of a much larger clone one base away. V is TRBV20-1 and J is TRBJ2-7; D might be TRBD2 (6 bases). The CDR3 is made up of 15 amino acids. In germline, CDR1 is DFQATT, CDR2 SNEGSKA (reference sequence). The CDR3 sequence: CSARDGSSASYEHYF. The CDR3 DNA sequence: TGCAGTGCTAGAGACGGATCTAGCGCGTCCTACGAGCACTACTTC.

The genes are TRBV14 and TRBJ1-1; D might be TRBD1 (5 bases). This CDR3 has 13 residues. Trimming stripped 4 bases from V and 5 bases from J, with 11 bases between. Germline V CDR1 and CDR2: SGHDN, FVKESK. The CDR3 region has the DNA TGTGCCAGCAGCCCCCGGGGGGAAACTGAAGCTTTCTTT. This encodes CASSPRGETEAFF.

The chain employs TRBV30 and TRBJ1-1; D remains unclear. The V gene's germline CDR1 is GTSNPN and CDR2 SVGIG (reference sequence). The CDR3 has 11 amino acids. Trimming took 7 bases from V and 1 from J, leaving 7 bases between them. The CDR3 DNA sequence: TGTGCCTTCGGGAGGAACACTGAAGCTTTCTTT. Encoded protein: CAFGRNTEAFF. Full variable domain (outside the CDR3, taken from reference TRBV30 and TRBJ1-1): SQTIHQWPATLVQPVGSPLSLECTVEGTSNPNLYWYRQAAGRGLQLLFYSVGIGQISSEVPQNLSASRPQDRQFILSSKKLLLSDSGFYLCAFGRNTEAFFGQGTRLTVV.

The genes are TRBV11-1 and TRBJ2-2, with D perhaps matching TRBD1 or TRBD2 (5 bases each). The ends were cut back, 3 bases at V and 3 bases at J, with 8 bases in the middle. Germline loops: CDR1 SGHAT, CDR2 FQDESV (reference sequence). The CDR3 totals 14 residues. CDR3 region: CASSLGRYTGELFF. In DNA form, the CDR3 reads TGTGCCAGCAGCTTGGGACGGTACACCGGGGAGCTGTTTTTT.

This clonotype occurred many times. The gene calls are TRBV9 and TRBJ1-2; perhaps TRBD1 as D (6 bases). The V end lost 3 bases, the J end lost 7 bases, and 16 bases lay between the germline ends. Germline CDR1 SGDLS, CDR2 YYNGEE. The CDR3 loop spans 14 amino acids. For the CDR3, the DNA is TGTGCCAGCAGCGCTAGTCAGGGGCGCACTGGCTACACCTTC. Translating gives CASSASQGRTGYTF.

This clonotype was seen many times. The chain employs TRBV7-2 and TRBJ2-7; the match to TRBD2 covers 9 bases. V shed 3 bases and J 2 bases; nucleotides not matched to a gene: 5. The CDR3 runs 15 residues. Looked up from germline, CDR1 is SGHTA and CDR2 is FQGNSA. CDR3 region: CASSLTSGPAYEQYF. For the CDR3, the DNA is TGTGCCAGCAGCTTGACTAGCGGCCCTGCCTACGAGCAGTACTTC. The full variable domain, rest sourced from reference TRBV7-2 and TRBJ2-7, is GAGVSQSPSNKVTEKGKDVELRCDPISGHTALYWYRQSLGQGLEFLIYFQGNSAPDKSGLPSDRFSAERTGGSVSTLTIQRTQQEDSAVYLCASSLTSGPAYEQYFGPGTRLTVT.